One and the same sample provided the 20 T cell receptor beta chains below, sequenced in a study of identical twins' blood T cells. TCRdb passed the 5' RACE reads through MiXCR, listing each CDR3 protein once. Here the sample spans fewer than 450,000 distinct CDR3 sequences, 25% to 35% being singletons. Material for sequencing was PBMCs. The receptors were gathered from a woman aged 18-49 years in good health.

The chain recombines TRBV20-1 with TRBJ1-6; D call uncertain. The germline CDR1 and CDR2 sequences are DFQATT and SNEGSKA (reference sequence). The ends were cut back, 6 bases at V and 0 bases at J, with 12 bases in the middle. CDR3 length equals 15 residues. Written as DNA, the CDR3 is TGCAGTGCGCAGTACAGTCTCTCCTATAATTCACCCCTCCACTTT. Its translation: CSAQYSLSYNSPLHF.

V and J are TRBV5-1 and TRBJ1-2, with 10 bases fitting TRBD1. The junction had 6 bases not matched to a gene; V was cut back by 9 bases and J by 4 bases. Germline lookup yields CDR1 SGHRS and CDR2 YFSETQ. This CDR3 is 13 amino acids long. CDR3 loop: CATQGDRGYGYTF. The CDR3, as DNA: TGCGCCACCCAAGGGGACAGGGGCTATGGCTACACCTTC.

The chain links TRBV3-1 to TRBJ1-2; D is undetermined. This CDR3 is 14 amino acids long. The V end lost 0 bases, the J end lost 4 bases, and 9 bases lay between the germline ends. Germline CDR1 is LGHDT and CDR2 is YNNKEL (reference sequence). The CDR3 coding sequence is TGTGCCAGCAGCCAAGAAGGAGGAATCTATGGCTACACCTTC. It encodes CASSQEGGIYGYTF.

This clonotype has at least ten counts. The chain employs TRBV20-1 and TRBJ1-4; a weak D match, TRBD1 (5 bases). Trimming took off 5 bases at V and 0 bases at J, with 10 bases between the two ends. This CDR3 is 14 amino acids long. Germline CDR1 reads DFQATT; CDR2 reads SNEGSKA (reference sequence). The CDR3 DNA reads TGCAGTGCTTCTAGGGGCGCAACTAATGAAAAACTGTTTTTT. Its translation: CSASRGATNEKLFF.

This clonotype was seen at least ten times. The rearrangement links TRBV10-2 to TRBJ1-1; TRBD1 matches 7 bases. This CDR3 has 13 amino acids. V lost 7 bases and J lost 4; bases outside the gene matches: 6. The germline V gene encodes CDR1 WSHSY and CDR2 SAAADI. Here the CDR3 reads CASNTGVSTEAFF. The CDR3 DNA reads TGCGCCAGCAATACAGGGGTTTCCACTGAAGCTTTCTTT.

Comments on this clonotype: This CDR3 is missing its conserved last phenylalanine or tryptophan, likely due to a read error. This chain connects TRBV5-1 to TRBJ1-5; TRBD1 aligns across 7 bases. Germline lookup yields CDR1 SGHRS and CDR2 YFSETQ. CDR3 length: 15 amino acids. The V and J ends lost 5 bases and 4 bases, in that order; junction bases with no gene match: 9. The CDR3 here is CASSPAQGSNQPQHL. The CDR3, as DNA: TGCGCCAGCAGTCCAGCACAGGGGAGTAATCAGCCCCAGCATCTT.

A few counts support this clonotype. This chain joins TRBV7-8 and TRBJ1-1; 8 bases map to TRBD1. V was pared by 3 bases and J by 7 bases, with 7 bases of the junction left unmatched. This CDR3 spans 14 amino acids. Germline CDR1 reads SGHVS; CDR2 reads FQNEAQ. The CDR3 is CASSLVGQGGEAFF. The CDR3 DNA is TGTGCCAGCAGCTTGGTTGGACAGGGTGGTGAAGCTTTCTTT.

This clonotype was seen more than once but under ten times. The chain links TRBV3-1 to TRBJ2-1; weak D call: TRBD2 (6 bases). This CDR3 region has 14 residues. The germline V and J ends were trimmed by 0 bases and 12 bases, with 15 bases remaining between them. Germline assignment: CDR1 LGHDT and CDR2 YNNKEL (reference sequence). In nucleotides, the CDR3 is TGTGCCAGCAGCCAAGAACTGCGGGGCGAGGTGCAGTTCTTC. Its translation is CASSQELRGEVQFF.

On this clonotype: The junction and the germline gene differ at one end; a read error may be behind it. The genes are TRBV7-9 and TRBJ2-3; D is possibly TRBD1 (5 bases). The CDR3 runs to 14 residues. CDR1 and CDR2 from the germline V gene are SEHNR and FQNEAQ (reference sequence). In DNA, the CDR3 is TGTGCCAGCAGCTTAGGAGGAGTGACAGATGCGCAGTATTTT. Amino acid sequence: CASSLGGVTDAQYF.

The chain couples TRBV12-3 or TRBV12-4 to TRBJ2-2; either TRBD1 or TRBD2 may fit D (6 bases each). Trimming pared 6 bases from V and 5 bases from J, leaving 19 bases between. The CDR3 runs to 16 residues. CDR3 nucleotides: TGTGCCAGCAGCCCTCGTGGGGGGCGCGGAACCGGGGAGCTGTTTTTT. Amino acid sequence: CASSPRGGRGTGELFF.

V and J are TRBV29-1 and TRBJ1-2; unclear D gene. Trimming pared 8 bases from V and 10 bases from J, leaving 17 bases between. The CDR3 has 11 amino acids. Germline CDR1 reads SQVTM; CDR2 reads ANQGSEA. In DNA form, the CDR3 reads TGCAGCTTTGTCCTGTCCGGGCCCTACACCTTC. This translates into CSFVLSGPYTF.

This clonotype occurred a few times. The chain carries TRBV7-9 and TRBJ1-4; 7 bases are shared with TRBD1. Trimming cost V 7 bases and J 4 bases; bases outside gene matches: 9. The CDR3 runs 15 residues. Germline V CDR1 and CDR2: SEHNR, FQNEAQ (reference sequence). For the CDR3, the DNA is TGTGCCAGCACCCTTGGACAGGCCCTTAATGAAAAACTGTTTTTT. Its protein product is CASTLGQALNEKLFF.

The chain uses TRBV5-1 and TRBJ1-3, with 8 bases that match TRBD1. Losses at the gene ends were 3 bases for V and 0 bases for J; bases not matched to a gene: 5. Looked up from germline, CDR1 is SGHRS and CDR2 is YFSETQ. The CDR3 totals 16 residues. This chain's CDR3 is CASSWTGSSSGNTIYF. CDR3 nucleotides: TGCGCCAGCAGCTGGACAGGGAGCAGCTCTGGAAACACCATATATTTT.

The chain uses TRBV20-1 and TRBJ1-2; D may be TRBD1 (6 bases). V lost 6 bases and J lost 2, with 13 bases in between. The CDR3 is made up of 13 amino acids. Germline V CDR1 and CDR2: DFQATT, SNEGSKA (reference sequence). CDR3 nucleotide sequence: TGCAGTGCCCAACAGGGTCCCAACTATGGCTACACCTTC. This codes for CSAQQGPNYGYTF.

The chain joins TRBV20-1 to TRBJ2-5; TRBD2 is a possible D gene (5 bases). Germline lookup yields CDR1 DFQATT and CDR2 SNEGSKA (reference sequence). The length of the CDR3 is 15 residues. Trimming shortened V by 4 bases and J by 2 bases, and 17 bases separated the two germline ends. This chain's CDR3 is CSATSPRGPQETQYF. CDR3 in DNA: TGCAGTGCTACCTCACCCCGGGGTCCTCAAGAGACCCAGTACTTC.

Points on this clonotype: A much larger clone sits a single nucleotide away, making a read error possible. The V and J genes are TRBV29-1 and TRBJ2-1; 7 nucleotides match TRBD1. CDR1 and CDR2 from the germline V gene are SQVTM and ANQGSEA. The CDR3 has 17 amino acids. DNA of the CDR3: TGCAACGTTGTAGACTTAGACTCAGGGGGTACGTACAATGAGCAGTTCTTC. Residues: CNVVDLDSGGTYNEQFF.

This clonotype was seen only a few times. This sequence joins TRBV29-1 and TRBJ2-5, with 7 bases matching TRBD2. The CDR3 extends over 12 amino acids. Germline V gene lookup returns CDR1 SQVTM and CDR2 ANQGSEA. V lost 7 bases and J lost 4; bases outside the gene matches: 6. CDR3 amino acids: CSGAGALETQYF. CDR3 sequence (DNA): TGCAGCGGGGCGGGAGCTTTAGAGACCCAGTACTTC.

This chain uses TRBV6-6 with TRBJ1-1; a possible D gene is TRBD1 (5 bases). Trimming left V 3 bases short and J 1 base short, with 24 bases between. This CDR3 has 19 amino acids. Germline assignment: CDR1 MNHNY and CDR2 SVGAGI (reference sequence). As DNA, the CDR3 is TGTGCCAGCAGTTATCCCCTCTCGGGGCAGACTGCTCGGAACACTGAAGCTTTCTTT. Its protein is CASSYPLSGQTARNTEAFF.

This clonotype has just a few counts. DNA for the CDR3: TGTGCCAGCAGAGAAACGGGGGCCGACTATGGCTACACCTTC. Its translation: CASRETGADYGYTF. This chain connects TRBV28 to TRBJ1-2, with D possibly being TRBD1 (6 bases). V lost 6 bases, J lost 3 bases, and 14 bases lay in between. There are 14 residues in the CDR3. CDR1 and CDR2 (germline): MDHEN, SYDVKM.

This clonotype was detected only a few times. V and J are TRBV20-1 and TRBJ1-1; TRBD1 matches at 8 bases. V dropped 5 bases and J dropped 1; count of bases not matched to a gene: 3. Germline values: CDR1 DFQATT, CDR2 SNEGSKA (reference sequence). CDR3 length: 13 amino acids. The CDR3 spells CSAAQGGNTEAFF. The CDR3 DNA follows: TGCAGTGCTGCACAGGGGGGGAACACTGAAGCTTTCTTT.